The source of this T cell receptor (beta chain) is a study of technical replicates of blood from a few donors. Sequenced by immunoSEQ multiplex PCR; TCRdb stores in-frame clones only, minus some. This table holds about 74,000 clones, approximately 94% found once. The CDR3 loop spans 13 amino acids. Germline CDR1 and CDR2: KGHSH and LQKENI. J was trimmed by 10 bases and V by 3 bases; bases with no gene match: 8. J is TRBJ1-1 and V is TRBV18; TRBD1 agrees at 7 bases. Specimen: T cells isolated from PBMCs. The sequence was collected from a human donor in good health. CDR3 region: CASSPGEGARAFF. The CDR3 bases are TGTGCCAGCTCACCGGGAGAGGGGGCGAGAGCTTTCTTT. Variable domain in full (rest from reference TRBV18 and TRBJ1-1): NAGVMQNPRHLVRRRGQEARLRCSPMKGHSHVYWYRQLPEEGLKFMVYLQKENIIDESGMPKERFSAEFPKEGPSILRIQQVVRGDSAAYFCASSPGEGARAFFGQGTRLTVV.